The rows below give T cell receptor beta chains drawn from one sample of a study of T cell repertoires in MIS-A myocarditis. The assay was immunoSEQ multiplex PCR, and TCRdb's table has in-frame clones only and misses some. The table has 13,000 to 15,000 clones, roughly 81% seen once. The sample taken for sequencing was left ventricle heart tissue obtained at autopsy. These receptors were taken from a man aged 18 to 29 with fulminant myocarditis from multisystem inflammatory syndrome in adults (MIS-A) after COVID-19. CDR3s include the opening cysteine and the closing phenylalanine or tryptophan. D genes are given only for firm matches. Size is omitted from some rows. Given values are once, few, many or a class for expanded clones.

clone_size: -
v_call: TRBV9
j_call: TRBJ1-2
d_call: -
cdr3_aa: CASSVGPSRGYTF

clone_size: -
v_call: TRBV7-9
j_call: TRBJ2-2
d_call: -
cdr3_aa: CASSMGVFVLNTGELFF

clone_size: -
v_call: TRBV4-1
j_call: TRBJ1-2
d_call: -
cdr3_aa: CASSQDPGVDYGYTF

clone_size: -
v_call: TRBV5-4
j_call: TRBJ1-5
d_call: -
cdr3_aa: CASSFGGEQPQHF

clone_size: -
v_call: TRBV6-5
j_call: TRBJ2-7
d_call: -
cdr3_aa: CASSYFASYEQYF

clone_size: -
v_call: TRBV5-1
j_call: TRBJ2-7
d_call: TRBD2
cdr3_aa: CASRVAGGSYEQYF

clone_size: -
v_call: TRBV5-1
j_call: TRBJ2-6
d_call: TRBD2
cdr3_aa: CASSLSGGLSGANVLTF

clone_size: few
v_call: TRBV12-3/TRBV12-4
j_call: TRBJ2-4
d_call: -
cdr3_aa: CASGTKNIQYF

clone_size: -
v_call: TRBV10-3
j_call: TRBJ1-1
d_call: -
cdr3_aa: CAITDAGRYGTEAFF

clone_size: -
v_call: TRBV2
j_call: TRBJ2-7
d_call: -
cdr3_aa: CASRILRTAYEQYF

clone_size: few
v_call: TRBV9
j_call: TRBJ2-3
d_call: TRBD2
cdr3_aa: CASSVAAGGSQGQTDTQYF

clone_size: few
v_call: TRBV11-2
j_call: TRBJ1-2
d_call: -
cdr3_aa: CASSLDQGGNTF

clone_size: -
v_call: TRBV14
j_call: TRBJ1-1
d_call: -
cdr3_aa: CASSQGGGLLAFF

clone_size: once
v_call: TRBV7-8
j_call: TRBJ1-1
d_call: TRBD1
cdr3_aa: CASSLWTGVFTEAFF

clone_size: -
v_call: TRBV11-2
j_call: TRBJ1-5
d_call: -
cdr3_aa: CASSLDIAYSNQPQHF

clone_size: -
v_call: TRBV9
j_call: TRBJ1-1
d_call: TRBD1
cdr3_aa: CASSVVGQGAVEAFF

clone_size: few
v_call: TRBV10-3
j_call: TRBJ2-7
d_call: TRBD2
cdr3_aa: CAIRGPSGVEQYF

clone_size: medium-sized
v_call: TRBV7-8
j_call: TRBJ1-1
d_call: -
cdr3_aa: CASSLGTGTEAFF

clone_size: -
v_call: TRBV7-8
j_call: TRBJ2-3
d_call: -
cdr3_aa: CASSLETADTQYF

clone_size: -
v_call: TRBV18
j_call: TRBJ1-1
d_call: -
cdr3_aa: CASSPFSPESTEAFF

clone_size: -
v_call: TRBV6-6
j_call: TRBJ2-7
d_call: TRBD1
cdr3_aa: CASSYPGQNHYEQYF

clone_size: -
v_call: TRBV7-8
j_call: TRBJ1-2
d_call: -
cdr3_aa: CASSLGGLTPGYTF

clone_size: few
v_call: TRBV6-6
j_call: TRBJ2-7
d_call: TRBD2
cdr3_aa: CASSSRGTSGAYEQYF

clone_size: -
v_call: TRBV6-5
j_call: TRBJ2-7
d_call: TRBD2
cdr3_aa: CASTLGTSPYEQYF

clone_size: -
v_call: TRBV19
j_call: TRBJ2-1
d_call: -
cdr3_aa: CASSLYGGPGNEQFF

clone_size: -
v_call: TRBV2
j_call: TRBJ2-2
d_call: -
cdr3_aa: CASSVGRTMNTGELFF

clone_size: -
v_call: TRBV6-5
j_call: TRBJ2-7
d_call: -
cdr3_aa: CASSPLLGYEQYF

clone_size: -
v_call: TRBV4-3
j_call: TRBJ2-3
d_call: TRBD2
cdr3_aa: CASSQGTSGGEDTQYF